The 30 T cell receptor beta chains below were found in one sample sequenced in a study of early T cells in non-severe SARS-CoV-2 infection. Each CDR3 protein is one row after TCRdb ran MiXCR on the 5' RACE reads. The sample records about 98,000 distinct CDR3 sequences, around 15% being singletons. Sequenced sample: whole blood. The receptors were sampled from an adult who was a healthcare worker with PCR-confirmed SARS-CoV-2 infection or an uninfected control (not recorded which).

The rearrangement links TRBV5-1 to TRBJ1-4, with D possibly matching TRBD1 (5 bases). Germline assignment: CDR1 SGHRS and CDR2 YFSETQ. Trimming left V 4 bases short and J 7 bases short, with 14 bases between. The CDR3 extends over 14 amino acids. DNA for the CDR3: TGCGCCAGCAGCCCGGACGGAAGGGGTGAAAAACTGTTTTTT. It specifies CASSPDGRGEKLFF. The entire variable domain, with the rest obtained from reference TRBV5-1 and TRBJ1-4, is as follows: KAGVTQTPRYLIKTRGQQVTLSCSPISGHRSVSWYQQTPGQGLQFLFEYFSETQRNKGNFPGRFSGRQFSNSRSEMNVSTLELGDSALYLCASSPDGRGEKLFFGSGTQLSVL.

The chain recombines TRBV5-6 with TRBJ1-1, with D hard to call. CDR3 size: 14 residues. Germline V gives CDR1 SGHDT, CDR2 YYEEEE. The V and J ends lost 1 base and 2 bases respectively, with 9 bases between them. CDR3 sequence reads: CASSLSVYNTEAFF. The CDR3 bases are TGTGCCAGCAGCTTGTCCGTCTACAACACTGAAGCTTTCTTT.

The chain is built from TRBV7-2 and TRBJ2-7, with 10 nucleotides matching TRBD2. The germline CDR1 and CDR2 sequences are SGHTA and FQGNSA. The ends lost 3 bases at V and 7 bases at J; junction bases unmatched: 12. This CDR3 is 16 amino acids long. DNA of the CDR3: TGTGCCAGCAGCTTGACACCGGGACTAGCGTCTGGTGAGCAGTACTTC. It is translated as CASSLTPGLASGEQYF.

The table lists this clonotype with a few counts. The V call is TRBV2, the J call TRBJ2-7, with TRBD2 matching 9 bases. V lost 5 bases, J lost 8 bases, and 10 bases stayed unmatched. The CDR3 totals 14 residues. From germline, CDR1 is SNHLY and CDR2 FYNNEI. DNA for the CDR3: TGTGCCAGCAGTATCGTAGCGGGAGACCGGCAGCAGTACTTC. This encodes CASSIVAGDRQQYF. Full variable domain (missing parts from reference TRBV2 and TRBJ2-7): EPEVTQTPSHQVTQMGQEVILRCVPISNHLYFYWYRQILGQKVEFLVSFYNNEISEKSEIFDDQFSVERPDGSNFTLKIRSTKLEDSAMYFCASSIVAGDRQQYFGPGTRLTVT.

With regard to this clonotype: With a much larger clone just one base away, this may be a read error. V and J are TRBV5-1 and TRBJ2-1; D ambiguous. V lost 4 bases and J 7 bases, leaving 15 bases between the germline ends. Germline V gene sequence: CDR1 SGHRS, CDR2 YFSETQ. The CDR3 contains 14 residues. CDR3 amino acids: CASSPYRSENEQFF. The CDR3 DNA sequence: TGCGCCAGCAGCCCCTATAGAAGCGAGAATGAGCAGTTCTTC.

The chain uses TRBV19 and TRBJ2-1; D unclear. V was trimmed by 3 bases and J by 1 base, leaving 7 bases between them. CDR3 length equals 14 residues. Germline CDR1 and CDR2: LNHDA and SQIVND (reference sequence). The CDR3 DNA reads as TGTGCCAGTAGTATGTGGGGATCCTACAATGAGCAGTTCTTC. It translates to CASSMWGSYNEQFF.

CDR3 bases: TGTGCCAGCAGCTCCCACGGGCCGGGGAACACTGAAGCTTTCTTT. Translating gives CASSSHGPGNTEAFF. This chain uses TRBV7-3 with TRBJ1-1, with D unresolved. CDR3 length: 15 amino acids. Germline CDR1 is SGHTA and CDR2 is FQGTGA. V shed 4 bases and J shed 1 base, with 13 bases lying between them.

This clonotype occurred a few times. The rearrangement links TRBV29-1 to TRBJ2-3; the D is unclear. The CDR3 spans 13 residues. Germline-derived CDR1 and CDR2 are SQVTM and ANQGSEA. V lost 1 base and J lost 1, with 6 bases in between. CDR3 in amino acids: CSVEVVGTDTQYF. The CDR3 DNA follows: TGCAGCGTTGAAGTGGTCGGCACAGATACGCAGTATTTT.

The sample holds many counts of this clonotype. This chain connects TRBV3-1 to TRBJ1-1; D gene uncertain. The CDR3 spans 13 residues. The V end lost 1 base, the J end lost 10 bases, and 13 bases lay between the germline ends. Germline V gene lookup returns CDR1 LGHDT and CDR2 YNNKEL (reference sequence). CDR3 amino acids: CASSQVAAPLAFF. The DNA of the CDR3 is TGTGCCAGCAGCCAAGTCGCCGCCCCTCTAGCTTTCTTT.

A few counts support this clonotype. The rearrangement uses TRBV27 and TRBJ1-1; possibly TRBD1 for D (5 bases). Trimming pared 6 bases from V and 7 bases from J, leaving 15 bases between. CDR1 is MNHEY, CDR2 SMNVEV, per germline (reference sequence). This CDR3 is built from 13 residues. The CDR3 sequence: CASSGDWGGEAFF. The CDR3 DNA sequence: TGTGCCAGCAGCGGAGACTGGGGCGGTGAAGCTTTCTTT.

The chain employs TRBV14 and TRBJ2-3; TRBD2 matches at 9 bases. Germline values: CDR1 SGHDN, CDR2 FVKESK. J lost 4 bases, V lost 1 base, and 9 bases had no gene match. CDR3 size: 17 residues. The CDR3 DNA is TGTGCCAGCAGCCAAGCGCCGGTAGCGGGAGAAGCAGATACGCAGTATTTT. Amino acid sequence: CASSQAPVAGEADTQYF.

This clonotype turned up a few times. This chain connects TRBV6-1 to TRBJ2-5; a possible D gene is TRBD1 (6 bases). CDR3 length equals 14 residues. V gave up 9 bases and J gave up 3 bases, with 17 bases separating them. The germline gives CDR1 MNHNS, CDR2 SASEGT. CDR3 coding DNA: TGTGCCAGTCATTTGCAGGGGACCAAAGAGACCCAGTACTTC. Translated, it gives CASHLQGTKETQYF.

The chain is built from TRBV12-3 or TRBV12-4 and TRBJ1-1; D is ambiguous. The CDR3 consists of 13 residues. Deletions cut 7 bases from V and 4 bases from J, with 13 bases between. The CDR3 region has the DNA TGTGCCAGCATACCCGACACCACCACTGAAGCTTTCTTT. Translating it yields CASIPDTTTEAFF.

This clonotype has a count of ten or more. The chain employs TRBV20-1 and TRBJ2-3; 15 nucleotides line up with TRBD2. With 6 bases clipped from V and 7 bases from J, the junction kept 11 bases outside the gene matches. This CDR3 region has 16 residues. CDR1 DFQATT and CDR2 SNEGSKA come from the germline V gene (reference sequence). CDR3 DNA sequence: TGCAGTGCCACACCGGGACTAGCGGGAGGTCTGAATACGCAGTATTTT. Its translation: CSATPGLAGGLNTQYF.

This clonotype was seen only a few times. The J gene is TRBJ1-1, the V gene TRBV29-1, with TRBD1 matching over 7 bases. This CDR3 contains 14 residues. Per the germline V gene, CDR1 is SQVTM and CDR2 is ANQGSEA. V trimming: 6 bases; J trimming: 3 bases; junction bases outside the gene matches: 10. CDR3 nucleotides: TGCAGCGTACAGGGGTCGCGAGAGGACACTGAAGCTTTCTTT. This codes for CSVQGSREDTEAFF.

This clonotype was counted a few times. V usage is TRBV11-2 and J usage is TRBJ2-2; no firm D call. The CDR3 spans 15 residues. Trimming took 0 bases from V and 1 from J, leaving 6 bases between them. The germline gives CDR1 SGHAT, CDR2 FQNNGV. CDR3 coding DNA: TGTGCCAGCAGCTTAGAGGGCAGGAACACCGGGGAGCTGTTTTTT. Its translation is CASSLEGRNTGELFF.

This clonotype has ten or more counts. This chain connects TRBV6-1 to TRBJ1-3; unclear D gene. Trimming took 0 bases from V and 3 from J, leaving 9 bases between them. Germline assignment: CDR1 MNHNS and CDR2 SASEGT. This CDR3 is built from 15 residues. In DNA form, the CDR3 reads TGTGCCAGCAGTGAAGCAACGGGAGGTGGAAACACCATATATTTT. Translating it yields CASSEATGGGNTIYF.

V usage is TRBV5-1 and J usage is TRBJ2-5; the D gene could be TRBD1 or TRBD2 (5 bases each). In germline, CDR1 is SGHRS, CDR2 YFSETQ. With 1 base removed from V and 2 bases from J, the gap between germline ends came to 9 bases. This CDR3 contains 14 residues. This CDR3 reads CASSLWGPQETQYF. The CDR3, as DNA: TGCGCCAGCAGCTTGTGGGGACCGCAAGAGACCCAGTACTTC.

Only a few counts were recorded for this clonotype. This rearrangement joins TRBV29-1 to TRBJ2-7; the match to TRBD2 covers 7 bases. V lost 5 bases, J lost 2 bases, and 6 bases stayed unmatched. The CDR3 totals 13 residues. CDR1 is SQVTM, CDR2 ANQGSEA, per germline. The CDR3 DNA sequence: TGCAGCGTTCCGGGAGGACGACCCTACGAGCAGTACTTC. This sequence encodes CSVPGGRPYEQYF.

With respect to this clonotype: Since a much larger clone is just one base distant, this may be a read error. The J gene is TRBJ1-4, the V gene TRBV7-9; D remains unclear. Germline values: CDR1 SEHNR, CDR2 FQNEAQ (reference sequence). The length of the CDR3 is 13 residues. Here the CDR3 reads CVSSLVRNEKLFF. The CDR3 DNA is TGTGTCAGCAGCTTAGTCAGGAATGAAAAACTGTTTTTT.

There are a few counts of this clonotype. The V call is TRBV19, the J call TRBJ2-7; D is undetermined. CDR3 length: 12 residues. V lost 4 bases, J lost 0 bases, and 4 bases lay in between. Germline CDR1 LNHDA, CDR2 SQIVND (reference sequence). The CDR3 loop is CASSSPSYEQYF. CDR3 bases: TGTGCCAGTAGTAGCCCCTCCTACGAGCAGTACTTC.

This clonotype was observed a few times. CDR3 coding DNA: TGTGCCAGCAGCCGACAGGGGGCTGTGAACACTGAAGCTTTCTTT. Its protein is CASSRQGAVNTEAFF. The V call is TRBV6-6, the J call TRBJ1-1; the match to TRBD1 covers 10 bases. CDR1 and CDR2 (germline): MNHNY, SVGAGI (reference sequence). The CDR3 runs 15 residues. The junction had 4 bases not matched to a gene; V was cut back by 6 bases and J by 0 bases.

This clonotype has just a few counts. The gene calls are TRBV5-1 and TRBJ2-7; D call uncertain. Deletions cut 0 bases from V and 3 bases from J, with 10 bases between. CDR1 is SGHRS and CDR2 is YFSETQ in the germline V gene. The CDR3 consists of 14 residues. The CDR3 spells CASSLVSPIYEQYF. As DNA, the CDR3 is TGCGCCAGCAGCTTGGTTAGCCCTATCTACGAGCAGTACTTC.

The chain is built from TRBV5-5 and TRBJ1-1; TRBD1 might be the D (5 bases). This CDR3 comprises 15 residues. V lost 1 base and J 6 bases, leaving 16 bases between the germline ends. Germline-derived CDR1 and CDR2 are SGHKS and YYEKEE (reference sequence). CDR3 region: CASSLYEAGSAEAFF. The CDR3 nucleotides read TGTGCCAGCAGCTTGTACGAGGCAGGGTCGGCTGAAGCTTTCTTT.

This clonotype was detected only a few times. The chain couples TRBV12-3 or TRBV12-4 to TRBJ2-5, with 9 bases identical to TRBD1. The CDR3 has 17 amino acids. V shed 0 bases and J 2 bases; nucleotides not matched to a gene: 7. The CDR3 DNA reads TGTGCCAGCAGTTTAGCAGGGACAGGGCTTCGGCAAGAGACCCAGTACTTC. Translation: CASSLAGTGLRQETQYF.

With respect to this clonotype: Sequence at one end of the junction differs from germline and may be a read error. This sequence joins TRBV20-1 and TRBJ2-2; no clear D. Germline CDR1 reads DFQATT; CDR2 reads SNEGSKA (reference sequence). The CDR3 spans 11 residues. The CDR3 bases are TGCAGTGCTAAGCTAACCGTGGAGCTGTTTTTT. Translating gives CSAKLTVELFF.

The chain recombines TRBV5-4 with TRBJ2-1, with D perhaps assigned TRBD1 or TRBD2 (5 bases each). The CDR3 covers 14 residues. Germline CDR1 SGHNT, CDR2 YYREEE (reference sequence). The V and J ends lost 2 bases and 4 bases respectively, with 10 bases between them. CDR3 nucleotides: TGTGCCAGCAGCTTCCGGGACCATTACAATGAGCAGTTCTTC. Its translation is CASSFRDHYNEQFF.

V and J are TRBV6-6 and TRBJ2-7; no reliable D call. V was pared by 0 bases and J by 0 bases, with 6 bases between. The germline V gene encodes CDR1 MNHNY and CDR2 SVGAGI (reference sequence). The CDR3 runs to 14 residues. In nucleotides, the CDR3 is TGTGCCAGCAGTTACTCGATGTCCTCCTACGAGCAGTACTTC. Translated: CASSYSMSSYEQYF.

This clonotype was counted between two and nine times. The chain has TRBV11-2 and TRBJ2-7; TRBD2 agrees at 15 bases. Germline trimming cut 5 bases from V and 1 base from J; bases unmatched to any gene: 15. The CDR3 length is 20 residues. Germline assignment: CDR1 SGHAT and CDR2 FQNNGV. The chain's CDR3 is CASSNRRTSGRARLSYEQYF. The CDR3 DNA follows: TGTGCCAGCAGCAATCGCCGGACTAGCGGGAGGGCTAGGTTGTCCTACGAGCAGTACTTC.

This chain uses TRBV5-4 with TRBJ1-1; D gene uncertain. This CDR3 is 13 amino acids long. V lost 4 bases and J 0 bases, leaving 7 bases between the germline ends. CDR1 SGHNT and CDR2 YYREEE come from the germline V gene (reference sequence). The CDR3 region is CASSQGVNTEAFF. DNA for the CDR3: TGTGCCAGCAGCCAAGGTGTGAACACTGAAGCTTTCTTT.